This TCR beta chain was profiled in a study of cytomegalovirus exposure and HLA in healthy donors. Germline V gene data show CDR1 as SGHRS and CDR2 as YFSETQ. The length of the CDR3 is 14 residues. The ends were cut back, 3 bases at V and 8 bases at J, with 17 bases in the middle. Amplification used 60 Vbeta primers and 13 Jbeta primers. Sequencing was performed with immunoSEQ multiplex PCR; in TCRdb, only in-frame clones are kept and a portion is missing. The sample consists of 200,000 to 250,000 clones, around 81% of them appearing once. In the case of this clone: What it recognizes is unknown.

Notes on the study in general: DRB1 had the most TCR associations and HLA-C the fewest, a later analysis found, with rates varying by HLA locus.

Material: PBMCs. The chain uses TRBV5-1 and TRBJ1-2; D is undetermined. This TCR was recovered from a woman in her sixties in good health and CMV-seropositive. CDR3 loop: CASSSLTGGMGYTF. CDR3 bases: TGCGCCAGCAGCTCCTTAACTGGCGGGATGGGCTACACCTTC.